A single sample gave rise to the 27 T cell receptor beta chains below, sequenced in a study of blood T cell repertoires in COVID-19. Profiled with immunoSEQ multiplex PCR; TCRdb holds only in-frame clones, not every one. This sample has some 250,000 clones; 80% to 85% occur once, and the top ten carry 9.5% to 15%. Sample: peripheral blood. These receptors came from a woman aged 60-75 years with active or convalescent COVID-19.

This rearrangement joins TRBV5-5 to TRBJ1-2, with 8 bases lining up with TRBD1. The CDR3 consists of 18 residues. Germline V CDR1 and CDR2: SGHKS, YYEKEE (reference sequence). J was trimmed by 0 bases and V by 3 bases; bases with no gene match: 13. In nucleotides, the CDR3 is TGTGCCAGCAGCTGGGGGGAGGGGGACAGGACTCCTAACTATGGCTACACCTTC. Amino acid sequence: CASSWGEGDRTPNYGYTF.

V and J are TRBV4-3 and TRBJ2-5; the D gene is possibly TRBD2 (5 bases). CDR1 LGHNA and CDR2 YSLEER come from the germline V gene. The CDR3 sequence is 16 residues long. With 2 bases removed from V and 1 base from J, the gap between germline ends came to 14 bases. The CDR3 sequence: CASSQSWTGSQETQYF. Here the CDR3 DNA reads TGCGCCAGCAGCCAATCCTGGACTGGTTCCCAAGAGACCCAGTACTTC.

Only one count was recorded for this clone. This chain links TRBV4-1 with TRBJ2-1; D is perhaps TRBD2 (6 bases). The V gene's germline CDR1 is MGHRA and CDR2 YSYEKL. The germline V and J ends were trimmed by 0 bases and 7 bases, with 16 bases remaining between them. The CDR3 is made up of 16 amino acids. CDR3 DNA: TGCGCCAGCAGCCAAGATGGGGGAACTCGGGGGAATGAGCAGTTCTTC. Its translation is CASSQDGGTRGNEQFF.

V is TRBV11-2 and J is TRBJ1-2; perhaps TRBD1 as D (5 bases). From germline, CDR1 is SGHAT and CDR2 FQNNGV. V was trimmed by 5 bases and J by 7 bases, leaving 14 bases between them. This CDR3 comprises 13 residues. The CDR3 coding sequence is TGTGCCAGCAGCAGTGACAGTGATCGTGGCTACACCTTC. It encodes CASSSDSDRGYTF.

V and J are TRBV7-3 and TRBJ2-1, with TRBD2 matching over 16 bases. Germline CDR1 and CDR2: SGHTA and FQGTGA. The junction had 4 bases not matched to a gene; V was cut back by 4 bases and J by 7 bases. The CDR3 has 16 amino acids. This CDR3 is CASSSLGLAGGNEQFF. CDR3 bases: TGTGCCAGCAGCTCCCTGGGACTAGCGGGAGGGAATGAGCAGTTCTTC.

This rearrangement joins TRBV7-9 to TRBJ2-5; 9 bases match TRBD2. The germline gives CDR1 SEHNR, CDR2 FQNEAQ (reference sequence). J was trimmed by 3 bases and V by 0 bases; bases with no gene match: 8. The CDR3 sequence is 17 residues long. CDR3 DNA: TGTGCCAGCAGCTTAGCTTGGGGTAGCGGGGGAGAAGAGACCCAGTACTTC. Amino acid sequence: CASSLAWGSGGEETQYF.

Only a few counts were recorded for this clone. The chain has TRBV6-1 and TRBJ2-5; TRBD2 aligns across 12 bases. Losses at the gene ends were 2 bases for V and 2 bases for J; bases not matched to a gene: 6. Germline loops: CDR1 MNHNS, CDR2 SASEGT. The CDR3 extends over 17 amino acids. CDR3 in DNA: TGTGCCAGCAGTGAACTAGCGGGGGGGCCGAGGCAAGAGACCCAGTACTTC. Translating it yields CASSELAGGPRQETQYF.

The genes are TRBV18 and TRBJ1-4, with D hard to call. V was clipped by 3 bases and J by 7 bases, with 12 bases between them. Per the germline V gene, CDR1 is KGHSH and CDR2 is LQKENI. This CDR3 is built from 14 residues. The CDR3 DNA is TGTGCCAGCTCACCGCAAGCCGAGGGTGAAAAACTGTTTTTT. Its translation is CASSPQAEGEKLFF.

The chain couples TRBV30 to TRBJ2-1, with TRBD2 matching 8 bases. The CDR3 runs to 14 residues. Germline loops: CDR1 GTSNPN, CDR2 SVGIG (reference sequence). V shed 4 bases and J 12 bases; nucleotides not matched to a gene: 14. The CDR3 DNA follows: TGTGCCTGGACCCCCGGCGGGGGGATAAGGTGGCAGTTCTTC. Its protein is CAWTPGGGIRWQFF.

This clone was seen only a few times. The chain combines TRBV5-1 with TRBJ1-6, with a tentative D call TRBD1 (5 bases). V lost 0 bases, J lost 0 bases, and 19 bases lay in between. The CDR3 is 20 residues long. Germline CDR1 is SGHRS and CDR2 is YFSETQ. The CDR3: CASSLAPGFGGSSYNSPLHF. Written as DNA, the CDR3 is TGCGCCAGCAGCTTGGCCCCCGGTTTCGGGGGGAGCTCCTATAATTCACCCCTCCACTTT. Complete variable domain (other parts from reference TRBV5-1 and TRBJ1-6): KAGVTQTPRYLIKTRGQQVTLSCSPISGHRSVSWYQQTPGQGLQFLFEYFSETQRNKGNFPGRFSGRQFSNSRSEMNVSTLELGDSALYLCASSLAPGFGGSSYNSPLHFGNGTRLTVT.

The chain combines TRBV2 with TRBJ2-7, with a possible D match to TRBD2 (5 bases). Trimming stripped 4 bases from V and 2 bases from J, with 15 bases between. CDR3 length: 15 residues. CDR1 is SNHLY, CDR2 FYNNEI, per germline. This CDR3 is CASSGPRTGTYEQYF. The CDR3 DNA reads TGTGCCAGCAGTGGCCCACGGACGGGGACCTACGAGCAGTACTTC.

The rearrangement links TRBV11-2 to TRBJ2-7; maybe TRBD2 (5 bases). The ends were cut back, 1 base at V and 0 bases at J, with 10 bases in the middle. From germline, CDR1 is SGHAT and CDR2 FQNNGV. The CDR3 totals 15 residues. The CDR3 here is CASSLAVGSSYEQYF. The DNA of the CDR3 is TGTGCCAGCAGCTTAGCTGTAGGGAGCTCCTACGAGCAGTACTTC.

The chain's CDR3 is CASSLGQGGGEQYF. In DNA, the CDR3 is TGTGCCAGCAGTTTAGGGCAGGGAGGGGGCGAGCAGTACTTC. The chain couples TRBV27 to TRBJ2-7, with D tentatively TRBD2 (7 bases). There are 14 residues in the CDR3. Germline V CDR1 and CDR2: MNHEY, SMNVEV (reference sequence). Trimming removed 2 bases at V and 6 bases at J, with 14 bases between.

The rearrangement joins TRBV5-1 to TRBJ2-2; D may be TRBD1 (7 bases). The V end lost 8 bases, the J end lost 3 bases, and 20 bases lay between the germline ends. Germline V lookup: CDR1 SGHRS, CDR2 YFSETQ. CDR3 length: 16 residues. The CDR3 region has the DNA TGCGCCAGTCGACTAGGGGGCGCGTCATACACCGGGGAGCTGTTTTTT. Protein product: CASRLGGASYTGELFF.

Remarks on this clone: The same CDR3 is also encoded by other DNA sequences in this sample. This sequence joins TRBV7-2 and TRBJ2-1; D is possibly TRBD2 (6 bases). This CDR3 spans 16 amino acids. Germline V gene lookup returns CDR1 SGHTA and CDR2 FQGNSA. V was cut by 1 base and J by 0 bases, with 10 bases left in between. CDR3 DNA: TGTGCCAGCAGCTTAGGGGCGGGGAGCTCCTACAATGAGCAGTTCTTC. This codes for CASSLGAGSSYNEQFF.

The rearrangement links TRBV27 to TRBJ1-6; 8 bases match TRBD1. V gave up 5 bases and J gave up 9 bases; unmatched junction bases: 9. Germline lookup yields CDR1 MNHEY and CDR2 SMNVEV (reference sequence). The CDR3 runs to 15 residues. This CDR3 is CASSVQGGLGSPLHF. The CDR3 nucleotides read TGTGCCAGCAGTGTACAGGGGGGTCTCGGTTCACCCCTCCACTTT.

This clone has a handful of counts. This chain connects TRBV10-3 to TRBJ1-6; D possibly corresponds to TRBD1 (6 bases). Germline CDR1 is ENHRY and CDR2 is SYGVKD. The CDR3 runs to 13 residues. Between the trimmed V and J ends, which lost 7 bases and 5 bases, there was a span of 9 bases. CDR3 nucleotide sequence: TGTGCCATCACCCAGGGGAATAATTCACCCCTCCACTTT. It yields the protein CAITQGNNSPLHF.

The rearrangement links TRBV5-6 to TRBJ1-2; tentative D call: TRBD1 (5 bases). V gave up 1 base and J gave up 4 bases, with 11 bases separating them. The germline V gene has CDR1 SGHDT and CDR2 YYEEEE. The CDR3 loop spans 14 amino acids. The CDR3 region has the DNA TGTGCCAGCAGCTTGAACAGGCCCCTCTATGGCTACACCTTC. It encodes CASSLNRPLYGYTF.

This clone turned up a few times. The rearrangement links TRBV6-4 to TRBJ1-2, with D hard to call. This CDR3 has 13 amino acids. Germline CDR1 reads MRHNA; CDR2 reads SNTAGT. Trimming removed 4 bases at V and 4 bases at J, with 10 bases between. The CDR3 reads CASSVTAGYGYTF. In nucleotides, the CDR3 is TGTGCCAGCAGTGTCACAGCCGGCTATGGCTACACCTTC.

The V gene is TRBV19, the J gene TRBJ2-7, with D maybe TRBD1 (6 bases). CDR1 and CDR2 (germline): LNHDA, SQIVND (reference sequence). The CDR3 is made up of 13 amino acids. With 4 bases removed from V and 0 bases from J, the gap between germline ends came to 7 bases. The CDR3 nucleotides read TGTGCCAGTAGTAGACAGGACTCCTACGAGCAGTACTTC. Protein: CASSRQDSYEQYF. The whole variable domain, filled in from reference TRBV19 and TRBJ2-7, reads DGGITQSPKYLFRKEGQNVTLSCEQNLNHDAMYWYRQDPGQGLRLIYYSQIVNDFQKGDIAEGYSVSREKKESFPLTVTSAQKNPTAFYLCASSRQDSYEQYFGPGTRLTVT.

The chain uses TRBV7-2 and TRBJ2-3; a possible D gene is TRBD2 (7 bases). The V gene lost 0 bases and the J gene lost 3 bases, with 13 bases spanning the gap. In germline, CDR1 is SGHTA, CDR2 FQGNSA. This CDR3 region has 16 residues. The CDR3 DNA reads TGTGCCAGCAGCTTAGCTCGGGGGGCGGGGACAGATACGCAGTATTTT. Encoded protein: CASSLARGAGTDTQYF.

The V and J genes are TRBV4-3 and TRBJ1-2, with a weak D call TRBD1 (5 bases). Germline-derived CDR1 and CDR2 are LGHNA and YSLEER. The CDR3 has 16 amino acids. The V end lost 0 bases, the J end lost 7 bases, and 18 bases lay between the germline ends. The chain's CDR3 is CASSQDRPGRQGGYTF. Written as DNA, the CDR3 is TGCGCCAGCAGCCAAGATCGTCCGGGCAGGCAGGGTGGCTACACCTTC.

In this sample, this clone turned up a few times. V gene TRBV28 combines with J gene TRBJ2-7, with 7 bases matching TRBD1. Germline V gives CDR1 MDHEN, CDR2 SYDVKM. The CDR3 extends over 15 amino acids. After removal of 4 bases from V and 4 bases from J, the junction contained 10 bases not matched to a gene. CDR3 amino acids: CASSSVQSRGYEQYF. CDR3 sequence (DNA): TGTGCCAGCAGTTCGGTCCAGTCCAGGGGGTACGAGCAGTACTTC.

The CDR3 loop reads CASSDWERGGEQYF. The CDR3, as DNA: TGTGCCAGCAGCGACTGGGAGCGCGGGGGGGAGCAGTACTTC. This rearrangement joins TRBV5-4 to TRBJ2-7; the match to TRBD2 covers 8 bases. V dropped 4 bases and J dropped 7; count of bases not matched to a gene: 10. The CDR3 runs 14 residues. Looked up from germline, CDR1 is SGHNT and CDR2 is YYREEE (reference sequence). The full variable domain, completed using reference TRBV5-4 and TRBJ2-7, is ETGVTQSPTHLIKTRGQQVTLRCSSQSGHNTVSWYQQALGQGPQFIFQYYREEENGRGNFPPRFSGLQFPNYSSELNVNALELDDSALYLCASSDWERGGEQYFGPGTRLTVT.

This clone came up once. The chain is built from TRBV4-1 and TRBJ1-2, with 9 bases fitting TRBD1. The CDR3 has 15 residues. Germline loops: CDR1 MGHRA, CDR2 YSYEKL. Losses at the gene ends were 5 bases for V and 8 bases for J; bases not matched to a gene: 12. CDR3 sequence (DNA): TGCGCCAGCAGCACTCCCGGGACAGGGAAACCAGGCTACACCTTC. Amino acid sequence: CASSTPGTGKPGYTF.

J is TRBJ2-5 and V is TRBV4-1; D is unresolved. The germline gives CDR1 MGHRA, CDR2 YSYEKL. The CDR3 totals 14 residues. V lost 1 base, J lost 5 bases, and 11 bases lay in between. The CDR3 loop reads CASSQVDFQETQYF. The CDR3 bases are TGCGCCAGCAGCCAAGTAGACTTTCAGGAGACCCAGTACTTC.

The V gene is TRBV9, the J gene TRBJ1-2; 8 positions agree with TRBD1. The germline V gene encodes CDR1 SGDLS and CDR2 YYNGEE. CDR3 length: 13 residues. V was pared by 3 bases and J by 4 bases, with 2 bases of the junction left unmatched. The CDR3 DNA reads as TGTGCCAGCAGCGGAACAGGGGGCTATGGCTACACCTTC. Protein product: CASSGTGGYGYTF.